These 22 T cell receptor beta chains were all obtained from the same sample, sequenced in a study of blood T cell repertoires in COVID-19. The method was immunoSEQ multiplex PCR; TCRdb's version includes in-frame clones alone and lacks a portion of them. The table lists under 300,000 clones, over 80% of them singletons. The specimen was peripheral blood. These receptors all come from a woman aged 55-69 years with active or convalescent COVID-19.

The gene calls are TRBV7-2 and TRBJ2-7; TRBD2 matches 9 bases. The germline V gene has CDR1 SGHTA and CDR2 FQGNSA. The V segment lost 3 bases and the J segment 1 base; nucleotides outside the gene matches: 4. The CDR3 is made up of 15 amino acids. This CDR3 is CASSFQRGVSYEQYV. The CDR3 nucleotides are TGTGCCAGCAGCTTCCAGCGGGGGGTTTCCTACGAGCAGTACGTC.

The chain carries TRBV7-6 and TRBJ2-2, with 7 bases matching TRBD2. The V gene's germline CDR1 is SGHVS and CDR2 FNYEAQ. This CDR3 is built from 16 residues. The V gene end was trimmed by 3 bases and the J gene end by 4 bases; junction bases not matched to a gene: 8. The CDR3 DNA is TGTGCCAGCAGCTTCCAAGCGGGACGGCTCACCGGGGAGCTGTTTTTT. This translates into CASSFQAGRLTGELFF. The full variable domain, with the rest looked up from reference TRBV7-6 and TRBJ2-2, is GAGVSQSPRYKVTKRGQDVALRCDPISGHVSLYWYRQALGQGPEFLTYFNYEAQQDKSGLPNDRFSAERPEGSISTLTIQRTEQRDSAMYRCASSFQAGRLTGELFFGEGSRLTVL.

The rearrangement links TRBV29-1 to TRBJ2-1, with 9 bases identical to TRBD2. The CDR3 extends over 14 amino acids. V gave up 6 bases and J gave up 4 bases; unmatched junction bases: 7. The germline V gene has CDR1 SQVTM and CDR2 ANQGSEA. CDR3 sequence: CSVPRLADYNEQFF. In DNA, the CDR3 is TGCAGCGTCCCCCGACTAGCGGATTACAATGAGCAGTTCTTC.

This clone was counted between two and nine times. The chain is built from TRBV1 and TRBJ1-4; the table's D call of TRBD1 was not tested on the DNA. TRBV1 is a recognized pseudogene. CDR3 length equals 19 residues. CDR3 in amino acids: CTSSQEDPIQGAANEKLFF. DNA for the CDR3: TGCACCAGCAGCCAAGAGGACCCGATTCAGGGGGCGGCTAATGAAAAACTGTTTTTT.

The CDR3 DNA follows: TGTGCCAGCAGTGACCAGGGGCCCACCTATGGCTACACCTTC. This encodes CASSDQGPTYGYTF. The rearrangement joins TRBV6-1 to TRBJ1-2, with D perhaps matching TRBD1 (6 bases). Germline values: CDR1 MNHNS, CDR2 SASEGT. V gave up 3 bases and J gave up 4 bases, with 12 bases separating them. The length of the CDR3 is 14 residues.

The CDR3, as DNA: TGTGCCAGCAGCTTGGATTTAGAGGATACGCAGTATTTT. Translating gives CASSLDLEDTQYF. The chain combines TRBV5-4 with TRBJ2-3; D call uncertain. CDR3 length: 13 residues. Trimming pared 0 bases from V and 6 bases from J, leaving 8 bases between. The germline V gene has CDR1 SGHNT and CDR2 YYREEE (reference sequence). The complete variable domain, with remaining parts taken from reference TRBV5-4 and TRBJ2-3, reads ETGVTQSPTHLIKTRGQQVTLRCSSQSGHNTVSWYQQALGQGPQFIFQYYREEENGRGNFPPRFSGLQFPNYSSELNVNALELDDSALYLCASSLDLEDTQYFGPGTRLTVL.

V is TRBV11-2 and J is TRBJ1-4; perhaps TRBD1 as D (6 bases). With 5 bases removed from V and 2 bases from J, the gap between germline ends came to 12 bases. Germline loops: CDR1 SGHAT, CDR2 FQNNGV. CDR3 length equals 15 residues. The CDR3 DNA reads as TGTGCCAGCAGCCCAAGGGGGGGTACTAATGAAAAACTGTTTTTT. This codes for CASSPRGGTNEKLFF.

The chain uses TRBV10-3 and TRBJ1-2, with TRBD1 as a possible D gene (6 bases). V lost 9 bases to trimming and J lost 6 bases, with 17 bases between them. Germline CDR1 and CDR2: ENHRY and SYGVKD. CDR3 length: 13 amino acids. The CDR3: CAIPRGLTHGYTF. The DNA for the CDR3 is TGTGCCATACCGAGGGGGTTGACTCATGGCTACACCTTC.

This sequence joins TRBV28 and TRBJ2-1; D is possibly TRBD1 (5 bases). The ends were cut back, 8 bases at V and 6 bases at J, with 11 bases in the middle. Germline V gene data show CDR1 as MDHEN and CDR2 as SYDVKM. There are 12 residues in the CDR3. The CDR3 nucleotides are TGTGCCAGCGGCACGACAGTCAATGAGCAGTTCTTC. Translation: CASGTTVNEQFF.

The rearrangement uses TRBV3-1 (or the pseudogene TRBV3-2) and TRBJ2-1; 10 bases are a match to TRBD2. Germline values: CDR1 LGHDT, CDR2 YNNKEL (reference sequence). There are 17 residues in the CDR3. V was pared by 1 base and J by 6 bases, with 9 bases of the junction left unmatched. In DNA, the CDR3 is TGTGCCAGCAGCCAAGGGCTAGCGGGAGTTCTGGGCAATGAGCAGTTCTTC. This gives the protein CASSQGLAGVLGNEQFF.

This clone was seen many times. The rearrangement uses TRBV19 and TRBJ1-6, with a tentative D call TRBD1 (6 bases). This CDR3 has 13 residues. V was cut by 5 bases and J by 10 bases, with 12 bases left in between. Germline V CDR1 and CDR2: LNHDA, SQIVND (reference sequence). CDR3 region: CASSARGGSPLHF. CDR3 nucleotides: TGTGCCAGTAGTGCCCGCGGGGGCTCACCCCTCCACTTT.

The chain is built from TRBV7-2 and TRBJ2-7; D unresolved. Germline V gene lookup returns CDR1 SGHTA and CDR2 FQGNSA. V was trimmed by 6 bases and J by 0 bases, leaving 15 bases between them. This CDR3 is built from 15 residues. The CDR3 coding sequence is TGTGCCAGCAGTTTCCAGTACGGGTTCTCCTACGAGCAGTACGTC. It specifies CASSFQYGFSYEQYV.

The chain recombines TRBV6-5 with TRBJ2-2; 9 bases fit TRBD2. After removal of 4 bases from V and 6 bases from J, the junction contained 6 bases not matched to a gene. This CDR3 region has 15 residues. Per the germline V gene, CDR1 is MNHEY and CDR2 is SVGAGI. The CDR3, as DNA: TGTGCCAGCAGTTTCGCGGGGGGGCCTTCCGGGGAGCTGTTTTTT. Its translation: CASSFAGGPSGELFF.

This clone was seen only a few times. Since no conserved phenylalanine or tryptophan closes the CDR3, a read error is the likely cause. The limits of the CDR3 on the DNA are not certain, so only TCRdb's listed CDR3 is given. V and J are TRBV12-2 and TRBJ2-7; the table's D call of TRBD1 was not tested on the DNA. TRBV12-2 constitutes a pseudogene. The CDR3 length equals 16 residues, ends included. The CDR3 protein is CASRLEPPLQYQQEQI.

The chain couples TRBV19 to TRBJ1-5; perhaps TRBD1 as D (5 bases). Looked up from germline, CDR1 is LNHDA and CDR2 is SQIVND (reference sequence). This CDR3 has 14 residues. Trimming removed 5 bases at V and 4 bases at J, with 12 bases between. CDR3 protein: CASSGDRLNQPQHF. CDR3 bases: TGTGCCAGTAGTGGAGACAGATTAAATCAGCCCCAGCATTTT.

The V and J genes are TRBV4-1 and TRBJ2-1; 7 nucleotides line up with TRBD2. J lost 2 bases, V lost 3 bases, and 10 bases had no gene match. The CDR3 has 17 amino acids. Germline CDR1 and CDR2: MGHRA and YSYEKL. Written as DNA, the CDR3 is TGCGCCAGCAGCCATGGACTAGTCGGGGGTGCCTACAATGAGCAGTTCTTC. Translation: CASSHGLVGGAYNEQFF.

This clone turned up a few times. This sequence joins TRBV28 and TRBJ1-2; TRBD1 aligns across 9 bases. CDR1 is MDHEN and CDR2 is SYDVKM in the germline V gene. The V segment lost 5 bases and the J segment 6 bases; nucleotides outside the gene matches: 7. This CDR3 contains 14 residues. CDR3 in amino acids: CASSPRDRAHGYTF. CDR3 nucleotide sequence: TGTGCCAGCAGTCCCCGGGACAGGGCACATGGCTACACCTTC.

This clone was found many times. CDR3 region: CATSEGLSTYEQYV. The DNA for the CDR3 is TGTGCCACCAGTGAGGGACTCTCGACCTACGAGCAGTACGTC. V gene TRBV15 combines with J gene TRBJ2-7, with D possibly TRBD2 on 6 matching bases. Trimming took 6 bases from V and 2 from J, leaving 14 bases between them. In germline, CDR1 is LNHNV, CDR2 YYDKDF (reference sequence). The CDR3 contains 14 residues.

V is TRBV30 and J is TRBJ1-1; D gene uncertain. CDR1 is GTSNPN and CDR2 is SVGIG in the germline V gene (reference sequence). The length of the CDR3 is 16 residues. Trimming removed 0 bases at V and 1 base at J, with 15 bases between. The CDR3 coding sequence is TGTGCCTGGAGTGTACTCCGACCGGGTGGGAACACTGAAGCTTTCTTT. It codes for CAWSVLRPGGNTEAFF.

This rearrangement joins TRBV23-1 to TRBJ1-1; 11 bases are shared with TRBD1. TRBV23-1 is recorded as an ORF, its role being uncertain. This CDR3 spans 13 amino acids. The V and J ends lost 10 bases and 4 bases, in that order; junction bases with no gene match: 5. CDR3 residues: CATDGQGATEAFF. CDR3 DNA sequence: TGCGCCACCGATGGACAGGGGGCCACTGAAGCTTTCTTT.

J is TRBJ1-1 and V is TRBV30; TRBD1 might be the D (6 bases). The CDR3 is 13 residues long. V was pared by 4 bases and J by 5 bases, with 14 bases between. Germline CDR1 reads GTSNPN; CDR2 reads SVGIG (reference sequence). The CDR3 sequence: CAWKGVSGTEAFF. The CDR3, as DNA: TGTGCCTGGAAGGGGGTCTCGGGAACTGAAGCTTTCTTT.

In its sample, this clone ranks as medium-sized. The V gene is TRBV3-1 (or the pseudogene TRBV3-2), the J gene TRBJ2-1; D uncertain. This CDR3 has 16 amino acids. From germline, CDR1 is LGHDT and CDR2 YNNKEL (reference sequence). The V gene lost 0 bases and the J gene lost 4 bases, with 13 bases spanning the gap. This CDR3 is CASSQDVGSIYNEQFF. CDR3 in DNA: TGTGCCAGCAGCCAAGATGTTGGTAGCATTTACAATGAGCAGTTCTTC.